Presented here are 6 T cell receptor beta chains from one specimen sequenced in a study of long-term antiretroviral therapy in people with HIV. The assay used was immunoSEQ (version v3.0), run at survey level. Generated by immunoSEQ multiplex PCR, the TCRdb table keeps only in-frame clones and is missing some. The sample includes almost 25,000 clones, about 79% of them seen just once. The starting material was unsorted PBMCs, obtained 3 years after starting antiretroviral therapy. Every receptor here comes from a middle-aged man with HIV.

V gene TRBV13 combines with J gene TRBJ1-4; possible D gene TRBD1, 6 bases. The CDR3 runs to 13 residues. V was shortened by 3 bases and J by 12 bases, with 14 bases between the two germline ends. Germline V gives CDR1 PRHDT, CDR2 FYEKMQ (reference sequence). The CDR3 DNA reads TGTGCCAGCAGCTTTGTTGGGGGGCACGAACTGTTTTTT. Translation: CASSFVGGHELFF.

The chain employs TRBV9 and TRBJ1-2; D unclear. Trimming shortened V by 0 bases and J by 5 bases, and 11 bases separated the two germline ends. Germline CDR1 and CDR2: SGDLS and YYNGEE. The CDR3 spans 14 residues. The CDR3 bases are TGTGCCAGCAGCGTAGGACCCGTCGGGTATGGCTACACCTTC. Its translation is CASSVGPVGYGYTF.

The rearrangement links TRBV19 to TRBJ1-1; 11 bases line up with TRBD1. V dropped 6 bases and J dropped 0; count of bases not matched to a gene: 15. Germline CDR1 LNHDA, CDR2 SQIVND (reference sequence). This CDR3 is 19 amino acids long. DNA for the CDR3: TGTGCCAGTAGGACCAGGACAGGGGGCATAGGAGAGGTGAACACTGAAGCTTTCTTT. Amino acid sequence: CASRTRTGGIGEVNTEAFF.

This chain connects TRBV14 to TRBJ1-4; D is possibly TRBD1 (5 bases). The ends were cut back, 6 bases at V and 11 bases at J, with 13 bases in the middle. The CDR3 consists of 12 residues. Germline CDR1 SGHDN, CDR2 FVKESK. CDR3 protein: CASSWGLDKLFF. CDR3 DNA: TGTGCCAGCAGTTGGGGACTGGACAAACTGTTTTTT.

The count of this clone is one. The chain uses TRBV5-6 and TRBJ1-2; no definite D call. This CDR3 is 13 amino acids long. Per germline, CDR1 SGHDT and CDR2 YYEEEE. The ends were cut back, 0 bases at V and 6 bases at J, with 9 bases in the middle. Here the CDR3 DNA reads TGTGCCAGCAGCTTGGACAGACGCAATGGCTACACCTTC. This gives the protein CASSLDRRNGYTF.

This chain uses TRBV19 with TRBJ2-1; the D gene is possibly TRBD2 (6 bases). The germline V and J ends were trimmed by 6 bases and 2 bases, with 14 bases remaining between them. The CDR3 runs 15 residues. Per the germline V gene, CDR1 is LNHDA and CDR2 is SQIVND (reference sequence). CDR3 sequence (DNA): TGTGCCAGTAGGATTAGCGGTTCTCCCTACAATGAGCAGTTCTTC. Encoded protein: CASRISGSPYNEQFF.